This is a list of T cell receptor beta chains from one sample in a study of blood T cell repertoires in COVID-19. Assay used: immunoSEQ multiplex PCR; TCRdb lists only in-frame clones, some missing. Found here are 180,000 or so clones, 75% to 90% of them singletons; the top ten hold just under 8.5%. Sequences were obtained from peripheral blood. All receptors come from a woman aged 60 to 75 with acute or convalescent COVID-19. CDR3s include the opening cysteine and the closing phenylalanine or tryptophan. A D gene is named only where the DNA matches it firmly. The listing skips clone size in some rows; elsewhere it reads once, few, many or a size class.

TRBV5-1	TRBJ1-2	once	TRBD1	TGCGCCAGCAGCTTGGAAACAGGGGATTGGGGCTACACCTTC	CASSLETGDWGYTF
TRBV19	TRBJ2-1	-	TRBD2	TGTGCCAGTAGTGTTGGTAGCGGGAGGGTTAATGAGCAGTTCTTC	CASSVGSGRVNEQFF
TRBV7-6	TRBJ1-1	-	-	TGTGCCAGCAGCTTAGTGGCGGGATTGAAGACTGAAGCTTTCTTT	CASSLVAGLKTEAFF
TRBV10-2	TRBJ2-3	-	-	TGCGCCAGCACCCCCAGCCCTGGAGTCACAGATACGCAGTATTTT	CASTPSPGVTDTQYF
TRBV6-5	TRBJ1-2	-	TRBD1	TGTGCCAGCAGTAGGACAGGGCAGGACTATGGCTACACCTTC	CASSRTGQDYGYTF
TRBV29-1	TRBJ1-1	-	TRBD1	TGCAGCGTTGCGGGACAGAGAAACACTGAAGCTTTCTTT	CSVAGQRNTEAFF
TRBV12-3/TRBV12-4	TRBJ2-2	-	-	TGTGCCAGCAGTTTCTCACAAGCCGGGGAGCTGTTTTTT	CASSFSQAGELFF
TRBV27	TRBJ1-2	-	-	TGTGCCAGCAGAGGGAGCGTAAACTATGGCTACACCTTC	CASRGSVNYGYTF
TRBV2	TRBJ1-6	-	TRBD1	TGTGCCAGCAGTGGAGCTACAGGGGCGGTGTCACCCCTCCACTTT	CASSGATGAVSPLHF
TRBV10-2	TRBJ1-2	-	TRBD1	TGCGCCAGCAGCACTCGGGACAGTTTAGGAGGCTACACCTTC	CASSTRDSLGGYTF
TRBV18	TRBJ2-2	-	-	TGTGCCAGCTCCTCCTCAGGTTTGGCCGGGGAGCTGTTTTTT	CASSSSGLAGELFF
TRBV15	TRBJ2-5	-	TRBD2	TGTGCCACCAGCAGGACTAGCGGGTACCAAGAGACCCAGTACTTC	CATSRTSGYQETQYF
TRBV11-3	TRBJ2-7	-	TRBD1	TGTGCCAGCAGCCGACAGGGGGCTTACGAGCAGTACTTC	CASSRQGAYEQYF
TRBV7-2	TRBJ2-1	-	TRBD1	TGTGCCAGCAGCTTAGAGGCAGGGGGCTGGGATGAGCAGTTCTTC	CASSLEAGGWDEQFF
TRBV12-3/TRBV12-4	TRBJ1-4	-	-	TGTGCCAGCAGTTTTTGGGGCGTTGAAAAACTGTTTTTT	CASSFWGVEKLFF
TRBV2	TRBJ2-5	-	-	TGTGCCAGCAGTACAGCGCGGGGAGAGACCCAGTACTTC	CASSTARGETQYF
TRBV2	TRBJ1-1	-	TRBD1	TGTGCCATCGGACAGGGGGTTCTCGCTGAAGCTTTCTTT	CAIGQGVLAEAFF
TRBV10-3	TRBJ1-1	-	TRBD1	TGTGCCATCAGGGCTCTTTCGGGACAGACGCACACTGAAGCTTTCTTT	CAIRALSGQTHTEAFF
TRBV5-4	TRBJ2-1	-	-	TGTGCCAGCGCTACACTCCCCGGGACACCCCGCTCCTACAATGAGCAGTTCTTC	CASATLPGTPRSYNEQFF
TRBV9	TRBJ1-5	-	TRBD1	TGTGCCAGCAGCCCAGGGACAGGGGGCGCGGGGCAGCCCCAGCATTTT	CASSPGTGGAGQPQHF
TRBV10-3	TRBJ1-2	-	TRBD1	TGTGCCATCAGTGGTTCCCCCAGGGGGTATAACTATGGCTACACCTTC	CAISGSPRGYNYGYTF
TRBV5-1	TRBJ2-3	-	-	TGCGCCAGCAGCCTAACGAGGGTAGGAACAGATACGCAGTATTTT	CASSLTRVGTDTQYF
TRBV29-1	TRBJ1-2	few	-	TGCAGCGTGGACGGGGGGACCGGCTACACCTTC	CSVDGGTGYTF
TRBV12-3/TRBV12-4	TRBJ2-1	-	-	TGTGCCAGCAGTTTAGGCGGGATTAGTGAGCAGTTCTTC	CASSLGGISEQFF
TRBV7-9	TRBJ2-7	-	TRBD1	TGTGCCAGCAGCACCGGGACAGGGTGGGTTGAGCAGTACTTC	CASSTGTGWVEQYF
TRBV5-1	TRBJ1-4	-	-	TGCGCCAGCAGCTGGAGAGAATCAACTAATGAAAAACTGTTTTTT	CASSWRESTNEKLFF
TRBV3-1/TRBV3-2	TRBJ1-2	-	TRBD1	TGTGCCAGCAGCCAAGACCTTACACAGGGGGCCTATGGCTACACCTTC	CASSQDLTQGAYGYTF
TRBV19	TRBJ1-3	-	-	TGTGCCAGTATCGGACTTGGAAACACCATATATTTT	CASIGLGNTIYF
TRBV3-1/TRBV3-2	TRBJ2-1	-	TRBD1	TGTGCCAGCAGCTTCCGACAGGGACGGAATGAGCAGTTCTTC	CASSFRQGRNEQFF
TRBV9	TRBJ2-3	once	-	TGTGCCAGCAGCGTAGGTCAACTAGCTAGCACAGATACGCAGTATTTT	CASSVGQLASTDTQYF
TRBV6-2/TRBV6-3	TRBJ1-1	-	-	TGTGCCAGCAGTTACAATAAAGGAGGGAACACTGAAGCTTTCTTT	CASSYNKGGNTEAFF
TRBV29-1	TRBJ1-2	-	-	TGCAGCGTTGCGGTGGGGACAATCTATGGCTACACCTTC	CSVAVGTIYGYTF
TRBV6-5	TRBJ1-1	-	-	TGTGCCAGCAGTTACGGGGAGAGGACTGAAGCTTTCTTT	CASSYGERTEAFF
TRBV19	TRBJ1-1	-	-	TGTGCCAGTACGACTGGGACATTCTCTGAAGCTTTCTTT	CASTTGTFSEAFF
TRBV12-3/TRBV12-4	TRBJ1-1	-	-	TGTGCCAGCAGTTTCGGTCCCACCACTGAAGCTTTCTTT	CASSFGPTTEAFF